The rows below give T cell receptor beta chains drawn from one sample of a study of T cell changes during pregnancy in multiple sclerosis. Using immunoSEQ multiplex PCR, the repertoire was profiled, and TCRdb retains in-frame clones only, with some absent. The sample has around 100,000 clones, around 90% seen once. The material was peripheral blood, obtained in the second trimester of pregnancy. These receptor sequences come from a female donor with multiple sclerosis, enrolled in a pregnancy study. Both conserved end residues are part of each CDR3. A D gene is named only where the DNA matches it firmly. Only some rows state a clone size, as once, few, many or a class for expanded clones.

V	size	J	D	DNA	CDR3
TRBV7-8	once	TRBJ2-7	TRBD2	TGTGCCAGCAGCAGACTAGCGGGAATTCAAGAGCAGTACTTC	CASSRLAGIQEQYF
TRBV9	NA	TRBJ2-3	NA	TGTGCCAGCAGCCCCGGCACAGATACGCAGTATTTT	CASSPGTDTQYF
TRBV6-5	NA	TRBJ1-1	NA	TGTGCCAGCAGCCGGCAGGGGAACACTGAAGCTTTCTTT	CASSRQGNTEAFF
TRBV19	few	TRBJ2-3	TRBD1	TGTGCCAGTAGCCAAACAGGGGGCCCCACGGATACGCAGTATTTT	CASSQTGGPTDTQYF
TRBV2	NA	TRBJ2-2	NA	TGTGCCAGCAGTGAGACATTAAACACCGGGGAGCTGTTTTTT	CASSETLNTGELFF
TRBV5-1	NA	TRBJ1-1	TRBD1	TGCGCCAGCAGCTGGCGGACAGGGACGAACACTGAAGCTTTCTTT	CASSWRTGTNTEAFF
TRBV28	NA	TRBJ2-5	TRBD2	TGTGCCAGCAGTTCTGGGACTAGCGGGACCTACCAAGAGACCCAGTACTTC	CASSSGTSGTYQETQYF
TRBV6-1	NA	TRBJ1-1	NA	TGTGCCAGCCCAGGCCCTAACACTGAAGCTTTCTTT	CASPGPNTEAFF
TRBV5-1	NA	TRBJ1-1	NA	TGCGCCAGCAGCTTGGCCACGGGGTTGAACACTGAAGCTTTCTTT	CASSLATGLNTEAFF
TRBV27	NA	TRBJ1-5	NA	TGTGCCAGCAGTTTAGTGGGGGCGCCAGGTCAGCCCCAGCATTTT	CASSLVGAPGQPQHF
TRBV18	NA	TRBJ2-2	NA	TGTGCCAGCTCACAGGGTCAGGCGGGCACCGGGGAGCTGTTTTTT	CASSQGQAGTGELFF
TRBV7-2	NA	TRBJ2-3	NA	TGTGCCAGCAGCTTAAGGGTTATAGGGGGAAGCACAGATACGCAGTATTTT	CASSLRVIGGSTDTQYF
TRBV9	NA	TRBJ2-2	NA	TGTGCCAGCAGCGTAGAACTAGCCTTCGGGGAGCTGTTTTTT	CASSVELAFGELFF